This T cell receptor beta chain is drawn from a study of shared clonotypes between healthy human individuals. The authors ran the assay at deep level. Profiled with immunoSEQ multiplex PCR; TCRdb holds only in-frame clones, not every one. This sample has approximately 740,000 clones; nearly 95% occur once, and the top ten carry about 24%. The naive CD8 subset, CD45RO-negative cells positively selected for CCR7, excluded terminally differentiated effector memory CD45RA+ cells. Findings and caveats of the study: Shared clonotypes across all four donors exceeded non-shared ones in generation probability.

With respect to this clone: Antigen specificity is unknown.

The CDR3 sequence is 17 residues long. Germline CDR1 and CDR2: KGHSH and LQKENI. The V end lost 6 bases, the J end lost 0 bases, and 17 bases lay between the germline ends. The receptor comes from a man between 25 and 39 years old in good health. The specimen sequenced was naive CD8+ T cells sorted from blood. The chain links TRBV18 to TRBJ2-2, with a tentative D call TRBD1 (5 bases). The CDR3 region has the DNA TGTGCCAGCTCCGGCGACAGAACGATGACGAACACCGGGGAGCTGTTTTTT. Protein sequence: CASSGDRTMTNTGELFF.